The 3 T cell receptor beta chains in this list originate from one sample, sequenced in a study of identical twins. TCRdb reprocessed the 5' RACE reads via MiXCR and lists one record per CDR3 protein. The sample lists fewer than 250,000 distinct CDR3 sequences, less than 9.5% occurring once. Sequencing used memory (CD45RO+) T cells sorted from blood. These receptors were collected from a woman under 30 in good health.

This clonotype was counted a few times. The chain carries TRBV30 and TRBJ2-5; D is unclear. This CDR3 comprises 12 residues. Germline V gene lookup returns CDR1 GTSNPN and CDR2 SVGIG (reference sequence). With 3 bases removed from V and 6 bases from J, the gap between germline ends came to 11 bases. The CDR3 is CAWRQSSQTQYF. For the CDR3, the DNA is TGTGCCTGGAGACAGTCTTCTCAGACCCAGTACTTC.

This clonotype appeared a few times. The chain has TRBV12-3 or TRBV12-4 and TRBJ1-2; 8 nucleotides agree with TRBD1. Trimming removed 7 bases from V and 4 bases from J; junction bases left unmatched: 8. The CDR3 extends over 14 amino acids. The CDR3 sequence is CASIPAGGAYGYTF. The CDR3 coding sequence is TGTGCCAGCATCCCTGCAGGGGGCGCCTATGGCTACACCTTC.

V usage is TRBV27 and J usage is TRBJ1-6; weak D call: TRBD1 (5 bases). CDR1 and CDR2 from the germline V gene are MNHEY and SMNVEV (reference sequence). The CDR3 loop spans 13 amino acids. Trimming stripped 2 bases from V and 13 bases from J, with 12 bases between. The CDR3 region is CASSLVGTSPLHF. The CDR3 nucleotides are TGTGCCAGCAGTTTAGTGGGGACCTCTCCCCTCCACTTT.